Following are 16 T cell receptor beta chains from one sample sequenced in a study of cytomegalovirus exposure and HLA in healthy donors. Both 60 Vbeta primers and 13 Jbeta primers went into the PCR. Sequencing used immunoSEQ multiplex PCR; TCRdb keeps in-frame clones, though not all of them. The sample lists some 120,000 clones; 75% to 90% were seen once. Sequencing input: PBMCs. The receptors come from a woman aged 25 to 39 in good health and CMV-seropositive.

With regard to this clone: The junction shows a germline mismatch at one end, possibly a read error. The chain has TRBV7-7 and TRBJ2-3, with TRBD2 matching 7 bases. Germline assignment: CDR1 SSHAT and CDR2 FNYEAQ (reference sequence). The CDR3 extends over 14 amino acids. CDR3 sequence (DNA): TGTGCTAGCAGCTTAAGCGGGGCTACAGATACGCAGTATTTT. Translating gives CASSLSGATDTQYF.

This clone was counted once. The chain links TRBV6-5 to TRBJ2-7; maybe TRBD2 (5 bases). Germline assignment: CDR1 MNHEY and CDR2 SVGAGI. The V end was cut by 6 bases, the J end by 7 bases, with 13 bases between. This CDR3 has 12 residues. The CDR3: CASSPGGREQYF. The CDR3 DNA follows: TGTGCCAGCAGCCCCGGTGGGAGAGAGCAGTACTTC.

The rearrangement links TRBV29-1 to TRBJ1-2, with D unclear. Deletions cut 4 bases from V and 5 bases from J, with 17 bases between. Germline V gene lookup returns CDR1 SQVTM and CDR2 ANQGSEA. CDR3 length: 14 residues. In DNA form, the CDR3 reads TGCAGCGTTGGATTAGCGGCCGGCAATTATGGCTACACCTTC. Its protein product is CSVGLAAGNYGYTF.

The chain's CDR3 is CASSGPGYNEKLFF. The CDR3 DNA reads as TGTGCCAGCAGTGGACCGGGTTACAATGAAAAACTGTTTTTT. The chain uses TRBV6-1 and TRBJ1-4; D gene ambiguous. The V gene's germline CDR1 is MNHNS and CDR2 SASEGT. Deletions cut 4 bases from V and 5 bases from J, with 11 bases between. CDR3 length: 14 amino acids.

The chain is built from TRBV18 and TRBJ1-2, with D possibly matching TRBD1 (5 bases). V gave up 3 bases and J gave up 2 bases, with 13 bases separating them. The CDR3 extends over 15 amino acids. In germline, CDR1 is KGHSH, CDR2 LQKENI. CDR3 region: CASSPGLQVNYGYTF. The DNA for the CDR3 is TGTGCCAGCTCACCGGGCTTACAGGTGAACTATGGCTACACCTTC.

This clone occurred a few times. The chain joins TRBV19 to TRBJ1-1; D is undetermined. Per germline, CDR1 LNHDA and CDR2 SQIVND (reference sequence). The CDR3 loop spans 11 amino acids. The V gene lost 10 bases and the J gene lost 1 base, with 7 bases spanning the gap. The CDR3 spells CATRQNTEAFF. CDR3 nucleotides: TGTGCCACCAGACAGAACACTGAAGCTTTCTTT.

This clone was counted a few times. The chain uses TRBV19 and TRBJ2-7, with TRBD2 as a possible D gene (6 bases). The CDR3 length is 15 residues. V dropped 5 bases and J dropped 6 bases, with 20 bases sitting between them. Germline V gene sequence: CDR1 LNHDA, CDR2 SQIVND (reference sequence). CDR3 loop: CASSLRLGRQGEQYF. The CDR3 bases are TGTGCCAGTAGTTTGAGACTAGGCAGACAAGGCGAGCAGTACTTC. Full variable domain (remainder filled in from reference TRBV19 and TRBJ2-7): DGGITQSPKYLFRKEGQNVTLSCEQNLNHDAMYWYRQDPGQGLRLIYYSQIVNDFQKGDIAEGYSVSREKKESFPLTVTSAQKNPTAFYLCASSLRLGRQGEQYFGPGTRLTVT.

There are a few counts of this clone. V is TRBV7-2 and J is TRBJ2-3, with D maybe TRBD2 (5 bases). V was pared by 1 base and J by 8 bases, with 10 bases between. The V gene's germline CDR1 is SGHTA and CDR2 FQGNSA. The CDR3 runs 13 residues. CDR3 nucleotides: TGTGCCAGCAGCTTAGTGGAGGCAGGTACGCAGTATTTT. Its translation: CASSLVEAGTQYF.

This clone came up once. The gene calls are TRBV7-9 and TRBJ2-3; 7 bases line up with TRBD1. CDR3 length equals 15 residues. Germline V gives CDR1 SEHNR, CDR2 FQNEAQ (reference sequence). Germline trimming cut 3 bases from V and 2 bases from J; bases unmatched to any gene: 5. The CDR3 is CASSFGTAITDTQYF. The CDR3 DNA is TGTGCCAGCAGCTTCGGGACAGCGATCACAGATACGCAGTATTTT. Using reference TRBV7-9 and TRBJ2-3 for the parts outside the CDR3, the full variable domain is DTGVSQNPRHKITKRGQNVTFRCDPISEHNRLYWYRQTLGQGPEFLTYFQNEAQLEKSRLLSDRFSAERPKGSFSTLEIQRTEQGDSAMYLCASSFGTAITDTQYFGPGTRLTVL.

The CDR3 loop reads CATSRERGYEQYF. The CDR3, as DNA: TGTGCCACCAGCAGAGAACGGGGCTACGAGCAGTACTTC. The V gene is TRBV15, the J gene TRBJ2-7; D is possibly TRBD2 (5 bases). The ends were cut back, 0 bases at V and 3 bases at J, with 6 bases in the middle. The CDR3 totals 13 residues. Germline lookup yields CDR1 LNHNV and CDR2 YYDKDF (reference sequence).

The chain carries TRBV2 and TRBJ2-1; 13 nucleotides line up with TRBD2. V lost 8 bases to trimming and J lost 2 bases; unmatched junction nucleotides: 9. The CDR3 is 17 amino acids. Germline CDR1 and CDR2: SNHLY and FYNNEI. The CDR3 DNA is TGTGCCAGCCCCGGACTAGCGGGAGAGGGGGCCTACAATGAGCAGTTCTTC. It translates to CASPGLAGEGAYNEQFF.

V is TRBV19 and J is TRBJ1-5, with D perhaps matching TRBD1 (5 bases). The germline gives CDR1 LNHDA, CDR2 SQIVND (reference sequence). V dropped 9 bases and J dropped 1 base, with 19 bases sitting between them. The CDR3 has 16 residues. The CDR3 DNA sequence: TGTGCCAGCCAAGTAAGGGGCAGGGTAAGCAATCAGCCCCAGCATTTT. Translated, it gives CASQVRGRVSNQPQHF. Combining the CDR3 with reference TRBV19 and TRBJ1-5 gives the whole variable domain DGGITQSPKYLFRKEGQNVTLSCEQNLNHDAMYWYRQDPGQGLRLIYYSQIVNDFQKGDIAEGYSVSREKKESFPLTVTSAQKNPTAFYLCASQVRGRVSNQPQHFGDGTRLSIL.

The chain couples TRBV11-3 to TRBJ2-1, with 7 bases that match TRBD2. Germline V gene data show CDR1 as SGHNT and CDR2 as YENEEA. V shed 5 bases, J shed 3 bases, and the junction held 4 bases outside the gene matches. CDR3 length: 14 residues. The CDR3 protein is CASSPTSDYNEQFF. CDR3 nucleotides: TGTGCCAGCAGCCCTACTAGCGACTACAATGAGCAGTTCTTC. The full variable domain, rest sourced from reference TRBV11-3 and TRBJ2-1, is EAGVVQSPRYKIIEKKQPVAFWCNPISGHNTLYWYLQNLGQGPELLIRYENEEAVDDSQLPKDRFSAERLKGVDSTLKIQPAELGDSAVYLCASSPTSDYNEQFFGPGTRLTVL.

This clone has only one observation. The gene calls are TRBV2 and TRBJ2-5; 7 bases fit TRBD1. Germline V gene data show CDR1 as SNHLY and CDR2 as FYNNEI. Germline trimming cut 10 bases from V and 3 bases from J; bases unmatched to any gene: 8. The CDR3 has 13 residues. The CDR3 spells CAIQDRNEETQYF. As DNA, the CDR3 is TGTGCCATCCAGGACAGGAACGAAGAGACCCAGTACTTC.

The gene calls are TRBV5-3 and TRBJ2-7, with 7 bases fitting TRBD1. TRBV5-3 is annotated as an ORF whose role is uncertain. CDR3 length: 17 amino acids. V shed 4 bases, J shed 0 bases, and the junction held 13 bases outside the gene matches. This chain's CDR3 is CARSVHRRDSDSYEQYF. In nucleotides, the CDR3 is TGTGCCAGAAGCGTCCATCGCCGGGACAGTGACTCCTACGAGCAGTACTTC.

The chain employs TRBV2 and TRBJ1-2; tentative D call: TRBD1 (6 bases). V lost 4 bases and J lost 8, with 14 bases in between. Germline CDR1 SNHLY, CDR2 FYNNEI. The CDR3 is 13 amino acids. CDR3 amino acids: CASSGGGLEGYTF. The CDR3 coding sequence is TGTGCCAGCAGTGGGGGGGGCCTTGAGGGCTACACCTTC.